These 32 T cell receptor beta chains share one sample of origin, sequenced in a study of early T cells in non-severe SARS-CoV-2 infection. TCRdb processed the 5' RACE reads anew with MiXCR; each CDR3 protein has one entry. The repertoire includes more than 45,000 distinct CDR3 sequences, approximately 13% of them detected once, and about 4% sits in the top ten. The material sequenced was whole blood. Receptors were obtained from an adult who was a healthcare worker with PCR-confirmed SARS-CoV-2 infection or an uninfected control (not recorded which).

The sample holds many counts of this clonotype. The rearrangement links TRBV5-4 to TRBJ2-5; the D gene is possibly TRBD1 (6 bases). CDR3 length: 15 amino acids. Germline V CDR1 and CDR2: SGHNT, YYREEE (reference sequence). With 6 bases removed from V and 1 base from J, the gap between germline ends came to 16 bases. The chain's CDR3 is CASTKQGWGQETQYF. CDR3 nucleotide sequence: TGTGCCAGCACCAAACAGGGATGGGGCCAAGAGACCCAGTACTTC.

This clonotype was found a few times. The chain combines TRBV7-3 with TRBJ2-2, with D hard to call. With 6 bases removed from V and 6 bases from J, the gap between germline ends came to 14 bases. CDR1 is SGHTA and CDR2 is FQGTGA in the germline V gene. CDR3 length: 14 amino acids. The CDR3 DNA is TGTGCCAGCAGTTGGGAAGACTCGGCCGGGGAGCTGTTTTTT. It translates to CASSWEDSAGELFF.

The chain joins TRBV7-9 to TRBJ2-1; 9 bases align to TRBD1. This CDR3 spans 16 amino acids. Germline CDR1 is SEHNR and CDR2 is FQNEAQ (reference sequence). Trimming at V came to 5 bases and at J to 4 bases, leaving 9 bases not matched to a gene. Here the CDR3 DNA reads TGTGCCAGCAGCCAAGGGGGGGACAGGGCGTACAATGAGCAGTTCTTC. Translated: CASSQGGDRAYNEQFF.

This chain connects TRBV7-3 to TRBJ2-3, with D possibly being TRBD2 (6 bases). The V gene's germline CDR1 is SGHTA and CDR2 FQGTGA. The germline V and J ends were trimmed by 5 bases and 3 bases, with 12 bases remaining between them. CDR3 size: 14 residues. The chain's CDR3 is CASSPGLQTDTQYF. The CDR3 DNA follows: TGTGCCAGCAGCCCGGGACTGCAGACAGATACGCAGTATTTT. The complete variable domain, with remaining parts taken from reference TRBV7-3 and TRBJ2-3, reads GAGVSQTPSNKVTEKGKYVELRCDPISGHTALYWYRQSLGQGPEFLIYFQGTGAADDSGLPNDRFFAVRPEGSVSTLKIQRTERGDSAVYLCASSPGLQTDTQYFGPGTRLTVL.

This clonotype was counted many times. This chain uses TRBV7-2 with TRBJ1-2; the match to TRBD1 covers 8 bases. After removal of 5 bases from V and 5 bases from J, the junction contained 4 bases not matched to a gene. Germline-derived CDR1 and CDR2 are SGHTA and FQGNSA. The CDR3 covers 13 residues. The CDR3 loop reads CASSQTGDYGYTF. The CDR3 nucleotides read TGTGCCAGCAGCCAGACAGGGGATTATGGCTACACCTTC.

The V and J genes are TRBV29-1 and TRBJ2-5; 9 bases fit TRBD2. The V and J ends lost 4 bases and 9 bases, in that order; junction bases with no gene match: 0. The CDR3 is 10 residues long. Germline CDR1 and CDR2: SQVTM and ANQGSEA. The CDR3 loop is CSVGGGAQYF. Here the CDR3 DNA reads TGCAGCGTTGGCGGGGGGGCCCAGTACTTC.

This clonotype was detected many times. J is TRBJ2-7 and V is TRBV18; 9 nucleotides agree with TRBD2. V gave up 4 bases and J gave up 0 bases; unmatched junction bases: 4. The germline gives CDR1 KGHSH, CDR2 LQKENI. The CDR3 spans 15 residues. The CDR3 region is CASSRRTSDSYEQYF. The CDR3 nucleotides read TGTGCCAGCTCACGTCGGACTAGCGACTCCTACGAGCAGTACTTC.

The chain joins TRBV20-1 to TRBJ2-3; D is uncertain. Trimming stripped 1 base from V and 2 bases from J, with 4 bases between. Germline V gene sequence: CDR1 DFQATT, CDR2 SNEGSKA (reference sequence). The CDR3 is 12 amino acids. CDR3 sequence: CSARGDTDTQYF. CDR3 DNA sequence: TGCAGTGCTAGAGGAGACACAGATACGCAGTATTTT.

This clonotype has just a few counts. The J gene is TRBJ2-5, the V gene TRBV5-4, with D tentatively TRBD2 (5 bases). The V and J ends lost 0 bases and 8 bases respectively, with 11 bases between them. The CDR3 spans 13 residues. Germline V gene lookup returns CDR1 SGHNT and CDR2 YYREEE (reference sequence). CDR3 protein: CASSLDGVLTQYF. The CDR3 region has the DNA TGTGCCAGCAGCTTGGACGGGGTACTCACCCAGTACTTC.

This clonotype was seen a handful of times. The CDR3 coding sequence is TGTGCCAGCAGTTTCGACACCGACGGGTTGGAGCAGTACTTC. It is translated as CASSFDTDGLEQYF. V is TRBV12-3 or TRBV12-4 and J is TRBJ2-7; D ambiguous. The CDR3 consists of 14 residues. V shed 3 bases and J shed 7 bases, with 16 bases lying between them.

This clonotype was picked up many times. CDR3 DNA sequence: TGTGCCAGCTCCCGACGGACTAGCGGCACAGATACGCAGTATTTT. Translated: CASSRRTSGTDTQYF. The chain joins TRBV18 to TRBJ2-3; 9 positions agree with TRBD2. The junction had 5 bases not matched to a gene; V was cut back by 6 bases and J by 1 base. Per the germline V gene, CDR1 is KGHSH and CDR2 is LQKENI. The CDR3 is 15 amino acids.

This clonotype was recorded at least ten times. The rearrangement joins TRBV4-1 to TRBJ2-6; the D gene is possibly TRBD1 (6 bases). The V end lost 8 bases, the J end lost 0 bases, and 17 bases lay between the germline ends. The CDR3 consists of 17 residues. Germline V CDR1 and CDR2: MGHRA, YSYEKL. The DNA for the CDR3 is TGCGCCAGCCGGGACACGGTGTTGACCTCTGGGGCCAACGTCCTGACTTTC. Its translation: CASRDTVLTSGANVLTF.

The genes are TRBV20-1 and TRBJ2-5; D unclear. Germline V gene lookup returns CDR1 DFQATT and CDR2 SNEGSKA (reference sequence). The CDR3 is 11 amino acids. CDR3 in amino acids: CSRWYQETQYF. CDR3 DNA sequence: TGCAGCCGTTGGTACCAAGAGACCCAGTACTTC.

This sequence joins TRBV28 and TRBJ2-1; no firm D call. The CDR3 sequence is 14 residues long. Germline assignment: CDR1 MDHEN and CDR2 SYDVKM. With 4 bases removed from V and 6 bases from J, the gap between germline ends came to 13 bases. Here the CDR3 DNA reads TGTGCCAGCAGTTCCAGGACCGACCCCAATGAGCAGTTCTTC. Amino acid sequence: CASSSRTDPNEQFF.

This clonotype was recorded at least ten times. The chain combines TRBV29-1 with TRBJ2-1; D perhaps matches TRBD1 (6 bases). Germline-derived CDR1 and CDR2 are SQVTM and ANQGSEA. The CDR3 is 11 amino acids. V gave up 4 bases and J gave up 9 bases, with 10 bases separating them. CDR3 region: CSVAGAGEQFF. CDR3 coding DNA: TGCAGCGTTGCAGGGGCCGGTGAGCAGTTCTTC.

This clonotype was counted ten times or more. The chain joins TRBV5-1 to TRBJ2-1; D not certain. Germline V gene sequence: CDR1 SGHRS, CDR2 YFSETQ. The V gene lost 1 base and the J gene lost 11 bases, with 19 bases spanning the gap. The CDR3 contains 15 residues. CDR3 DNA: TGCGCCAGCAGCTTGACGGACCCCCGGGTCGAGAAGCAGTTCTTC. This codes for CASSLTDPRVEKQFF.

The chain recombines TRBV6-2 or TRBV6-3 with TRBJ2-7; 9 bases line up with TRBD1. Per germline, CDR1 MNHEY and CDR2 SVGEGT. Losses at the gene ends were 7 bases for V and 6 bases for J; bases not matched to a gene: 13. The CDR3 is made up of 15 amino acids. The CDR3 sequence is CASTAPDRGSGEQYF. In nucleotides, the CDR3 is TGTGCCAGCACCGCACCGGACAGGGGCTCAGGCGAGCAGTACTTC.

This clonotype has at least ten counts. Germline is not matched at one junction end, which may reflect a read error. The V gene is TRBV20-1, the J gene TRBJ1-2; D is unresolved. CDR3 length: 12 amino acids. CDR1 is DFQATT, CDR2 SNEGSKA, per germline (reference sequence). The CDR3 DNA follows: TGCAGTGCTAGCACGGGGAGGTATGGCTACACCTTT. Its translation is CSASTGRYGYTF.

This clonotype was observed at least ten times. V and J are TRBV4-2 and TRBJ2-7, with D uncertain. Germline V gene data show CDR1 as LGHNA and CDR2 as YNFKEQ. Trimming shortened V by 0 bases and J by 4 bases, and 13 bases separated the two germline ends. CDR3 length: 15 residues. This CDR3 is CASSQEWGTTYEQYF. CDR3 nucleotides: TGTGCCAGCAGCCAAGAATGGGGAACAACATACGAGCAGTACTTC.

V gene TRBV10-3 combines with J gene TRBJ2-4; D is ambiguous. The CDR3 runs 15 residues. CDR1 and CDR2 (germline): ENHRY, SYGVKD. Trimming stripped 6 bases from V and 0 bases from J, with 12 bases between. In nucleotides, the CDR3 is TGTGCCATCAGCCCAAACCCGGGAGCCAAAAACATTCAGTACTTC. Its translation is CAISPNPGAKNIQYF.

The chain carries TRBV5-1 and TRBJ2-4; 10 bases are shared with TRBD2. The CDR3 length is 15 residues. Germline trimming cut 0 bases from V and 7 bases from J; bases unmatched to any gene: 4. Germline loops: CDR1 SGHRS, CDR2 YFSETQ. The CDR3 bases are TGCGCCAGCAGCTTGGGGTATAGCGGGAGGAACATTCAGTACTTC. It encodes CASSLGYSGRNIQYF.

A few counts support this clonotype. The rearrangement links TRBV7-2 to TRBJ2-5; no firm D call. Germline V lookup: CDR1 SGHTA, CDR2 FQGNSA. CDR3 size: 11 residues. The ends were cut back, 5 bases at V and 7 bases at J, with 8 bases in the middle. The CDR3 loop is CASSPVGTQYF. In DNA, the CDR3 is TGTGCCAGCAGCCCCGTCGGGACCCAGTACTTC.

This clonotype was seen a few times. V is TRBV7-2 and J is TRBJ2-5, with 10 nucleotides matching TRBD1. This CDR3 spans 14 amino acids. V lost 8 bases to trimming and J lost 5 bases; unmatched junction nucleotides: 8. Germline CDR1 and CDR2: SGHTA and FQGNSA. The CDR3 sequence: CASETTGGAETQYF. Here the CDR3 DNA reads TGTGCCAGCGAAACGACAGGGGGCGCGGAGACCCAGTACTTC. The full variable domain, completed using reference TRBV7-2 and TRBJ2-5, is GAGVSQSPSNKVTEKGKDVELRCDPISGHTALYWYRQSLGQGLEFLIYFQGNSAPDKSGLPSDRFSAERTGGSVSTLTIQRTQQEDSAVYLCASETTGGAETQYFGPGTRLLVL.

This chain connects TRBV7-2 to TRBJ1-3; D is ambiguous. This CDR3 contains 13 residues. Trimming shortened V by 2 bases and J by 9 bases, and 11 bases separated the two germline ends. Germline CDR1 and CDR2: SGHTA and FQGNSA. The CDR3 region is CASSLMGAGTIYF. The CDR3 region has the DNA TGTGCCAGCAGCTTAATGGGCGCGGGCACCATATATTTT.

This clonotype was counted at least ten times. The V gene is TRBV7-8, the J gene TRBJ2-2; D is ambiguous. CDR3 size: 11 residues. V was cut by 6 bases and J by 9 bases, with 8 bases left in between. The germline V gene encodes CDR1 SGHVS and CDR2 FQNEAQ. CDR3 nucleotide sequence: TGTGCCAGCAGTTCCGTCCGGGAGCTGTTTTTT. Translating gives CASSSVRELFF.

This clonotype occurred many times. The chain couples TRBV6-2 or TRBV6-3 to TRBJ2-1; 8 positions match TRBD2. CDR1 and CDR2 from the germline V gene are MNHEY and SVGEGT. The V gene end was trimmed by 2 bases and the J gene end by 5 bases; junction bases not matched to a gene: 14. This CDR3 is built from 18 residues. DNA for the CDR3: TGTGCCAGCAGTTACCCGCTGGGCTCCGGGACTAGGGACAATGAGCAGTTCTTC. Its translation is CASSYPLGSGTRDNEQFF.

This clonotype was found many times. The rearrangement links TRBV20-1 to TRBJ1-4; D ambiguous. The CDR3 runs to 12 residues. Germline V lookup: CDR1 DFQATT, CDR2 SNEGSKA (reference sequence). Trimming shortened V by 4 bases and J by 2 bases, and 5 bases separated the two germline ends. The chain's CDR3 is CSAKWTNEKLFF. Written as DNA, the CDR3 is TGCAGTGCTAAATGGACTAATGAAAAACTGTTTTTT.

This clonotype showed up just a few times. J is TRBJ1-2 and V is TRBV11-2, with D perhaps matching TRBD1 (5 bases). The length of the CDR3 is 13 residues. Trimming shortened V by 5 bases and J by 1 base, and 8 bases separated the two germline ends. Germline CDR1 SGHAT, CDR2 FQNNGV. The CDR3 DNA reads TGTGCCAGCAGCCTACAGGTTAACTATGGCTACACCTTC. This sequence encodes CASSLQVNYGYTF.

The sample holds many counts of this clonotype. V gene TRBV9 combines with J gene TRBJ2-2; tentatively, D is TRBD2 (5 bases). Per the germline V gene, CDR1 is SGDLS and CDR2 is YYNGEE. CDR3 size: 14 residues. The V gene lost 0 bases and the J gene lost 6 bases, with 9 bases spanning the gap. In DNA form, the CDR3 reads TGTGCCAGCAGCGTAGGAGGGCTGGCCGGGGAGCTGTTTTTT. This codes for CASSVGGLAGELFF.

This clonotype appeared a few times. The chain combines TRBV6-1 with TRBJ1-1; 7 bases match TRBD1. Germline V gene data show CDR1 as MNHNS and CDR2 as SASEGT. The V segment lost 4 bases and the J segment 3 bases; nucleotides outside the gene matches: 8. The CDR3 contains 15 residues. In nucleotides, the CDR3 is TGTGCCAGCAGTGCCCAGGGGGTCAGGGACACTGAAGCTTTCTTT. Translated: CASSAQGVRDTEAFF.

This clonotype was recorded many times. The V and J genes are TRBV7-3 and TRBJ2-3; 11 nucleotides line up with TRBD2. Per germline, CDR1 SGHTA and CDR2 FQGTGA. With V trimmed by 5 bases and J by 4 bases, 8 bases remained unmatched. This CDR3 spans 16 amino acids. The CDR3 coding sequence is TGTGCCAGCAGCCCCAGACTAGCGGGAACATCAGATACGCAGTATTTT. It yields the protein CASSPRLAGTSDTQYF.

This chain uses TRBV19 with TRBJ2-7; 8 nucleotides align to TRBD2. The CDR3 has 13 amino acids. Trimming removed 5 bases from V and 4 bases from J; junction bases left unmatched: 4. CDR1 is LNHDA and CDR2 is SQIVND in the germline V gene (reference sequence). In nucleotides, the CDR3 is TGTGCCAGTAGTCGAAGCGGGAGATACGAGCAGTACTTC. Protein sequence: CASSRSGRYEQYF.